This T cell receptor beta chain derives from a study of cytomegalovirus exposure and HLA in healthy donors (dated by TCRdb to about 2017). About the study as a whole: An earlier analysis of roughly 570 of the donors reported approximately 260 Gb of sequence data and about 120 million unique TCR beta sequences obtained from about 170 million T cells. Among a few hundred genotyped donors of the cohort, an average of around 240,000 unique TCR beta nucleotide sequences were sequenced per donor, about a sixth of them non-productive. HLA typing included class I and class II loci at four-digit resolution. In a later genetic analysis, genome-wide SNP genotypes for about 60% of the 666 donors were used, and that subset was treated as a discovery cohort. Every repertoire in the discovery cohort had been generated on one and the same sequencing platform. Alongside the repertoire data, information on donor age, sex, ethnicity and CMV serostatus was compiled. To predict cytomegalovirus infection status, the study brought together high-throughput TCR immunosequencing, statistical association of individual TCRs with disease status, and machine learning. The study used immunosequencing to profile the T cell repertoires of several hundred subjects and linked those repertoires to cytomegalovirus serostatus. A later analysis re-analyzed previously published TCR beta repertoires from hundreds of donors and added high-resolution HLA genotyping to study TCR occurrence patterns. In the later analysis, no new phenotypic data were used to find candidate immune exposures; instead, reliance was placed on TCR beta sequences and their occurrence across donors. In addition to the first cohort of approximately 670 subjects, a separate validation cohort of 120 different subjects was used. The study aimed to test whether cataloging public T cell receptors could reveal signatures of past pathogen exposure. An early release that covered 640 HLA-typed donors contained approximately 300 gigabases of sequencing data and tens of millions of unique TCR sequences. Of the roughly 410 genotyped donors, 65% to 90% were placed in the genetic ancestry cluster associated with self-reported Caucasian donors. Typing coverage varied by locus: roughly 629-640 donors for A, B, C, DRB1 and DQB1; more than 500 for DQA1; more than 600 for DPA1; around 450 for DPB1. About five DR-DQ haplotypes were treated as single units for association and clustering because of strong linkage in the cohort. In an earlier analysis of roughly 600 of the donors, high-throughput TCR beta sequencing was used to judge whether each TCR beta V gene segment behaved as functional or pseudogenic.

A remark on this clone: The specificity of this receptor is unknown. No base-level quality is on record; no much larger clone is a single base apart.

The CDR3 holds 15 amino acids from the cysteine to the phenylalanine. The CDR3 DNA has 45 bases and is translated from base 1. Trimming removed 0 bases from V and 3 bases from J; the gene matches leave 4 bases unexplained. Based on the germline V gene, the CDR1 and CDR2 sequences are SGDLS and YYNGEE. Study-wide findings and limitations: Broadly in line with IMGT annotations, most TCR beta V segments showed up in productive rearrangements about 87% or about 30% of the time in an earlier analysis of about 500 of the donors. In vitro tests confirmed that three of the cytomegalovirus-associated TCR beta chains recognize cytomegalovirus antigens. Because HLA typing was missing for some donors at each locus, association tests included only the typed subset. A further reported finding was that TCR beta sequences accurately predicted the HLA-A and HLA-B alleles for most subjects in the first cohort. Most TCR sequences were seen in very few donors, while some public TCRs were found in many individuals. The earlier analysis of approximately 590 of the donors excluded 15 to 20 rarely observed V segments, including chromosome 9 orphons, because counts were too low. Most CMV-associated TCR beta chains appeared to be HLA-restricted in a later analysis, and the HLA associations seemed to be driven largely by CMV exposure. The classifier was reported to diagnose cytomegalovirus status with high specificity and sensitivity in both the original and validation cohorts. In a later analysis, TCR association rates were found to vary across HLA loci, with the most associated TCRs seen for DRB1 alleles and the fewest for HLA-C alleles. A cluster of highly shared sequence variants was judged likely to be a technical artifact of the sequencing pipeline. It was suggested by the authors that the approach could potentially be generalized to other disease states and immunological phenotypes. The only immune exposure information available for the cohort was CMV serostatus. Because the 87-base-pair reads could not distinguish some IMGT-functional V segments, including TRBV6-2 and TRBV6-3, those segments were excluded. Presence/absence analyses assumed roughly uniform sequencing depth across donors, an assumption that may not hold. The cohort was sequenced for TCR beta chains only, and without alpha or paired-chain data the features that could be detected were limited. Assigning TCR associations to individual alleles was difficult when HLA alleles, especially DR and DQ, strongly co-occurred. A later analysis associated roughly 17,000 TCR beta sequences with specific HLA alleles at a false discovery rate of 0.05. Compared with the approximately 600-donor mean, donors in an Asian-associated ancestry cluster had fewer N-insertions in productive TCRs, according to a later genetic analysis. In the study, approximately 160 TCR beta chains were listed as associated with cytomegalovirus. In a later genetic analysis, a missense DCLRE1C variant was associated with V-gene and J-gene trimming of TCR beta chains, and the association was replicated in an independent cohort. A later analysis found that HLA-associated TCR beta chains were more clonally expanded and had lower generation probabilities than equally common non-associated chains. A later analysis reported that several top co-occurrence clusters appeared linked to parvovirus B19, influenza, CMV and Epstein-Barr virus. Correlated functional status among segregating V segments might be attributable to linkage disequilibrium, but an unknown experimental factor could not be ruled out.

The cohort was made up of 650 to 700 healthy bone marrow donors. All cohort members were sampled while nominally healthy, although unrecorded immune exposures were likely present. The donor was CMV seropositive and belonged to the group of around 300 seropositive cohort members. Each donor provided a peripheral blood sample, and peripheral blood mononuclear cells were used for TCR beta sequencing. Genomic DNA was extracted from the blood cell samples with the Qiagen DNeasy Blood Extraction Kit. Library method: the immunoSEQ multiplex PCR assay. The multiplex PCR relied on a mix of 60 forward primers for TCR Vbeta segments and 13 reverse primers for TCR Jbeta segments. The CDR3 region of rearranged TCR beta genes was amplified from genomic DNA by a multiplex PCR assay. The Illumina HiSeq System was used to sequence the amplified TCR beta libraries as 87-base-pair reads. In the original analysis: In a later analysis, tens of millions of unique TCR beta chains were counted across the 666 repertoires, and roughly 9.9 million of these chains were shared by at least two donors. Raw reads were error-corrected and collapsed into unique sequences with a nearest-neighbor algorithm that merged closely related sequences to remove PCR and sequencing errors. To assign V, D and J gene segments, CDR3 sequences were aligned to IMGT reference sequences. For a sequence to be retained, a match of at least six nucleotides was required to both a V gene segment and a J gene segment. A rearrangement counted as productive if the CDR3 had no stop codons and remained in frame with V and J, and every other rearrangement counted as non-productive. CDR3 was defined by IMGT convention, running from the second conserved V-encoded cysteine to the conserved J-encoded phenylalanine. Sequences without an unambiguous match to a single V gene segment were excluded from the earlier analysis of about 600 of the donors. An earlier analysis of almost 600 of the donors classified V segments as functional when productive rearrangements were above 56.7% and as segregating when the standard deviation between donors was above 5%. A statistical classification framework was built to diagnose cytomegalovirus status from the catalog of TCR beta chain sequences. In a later analysis, V and J genes were assigned by comparing TCR nucleotide sequences against IMGT/GENE-DB human TR gene sequences. The TCRdist pipeline was used in a later analysis to assign CDR3 sequences and most-parsimonious VDJ recombination scenarios. In a later analysis, each TCR beta chain was defined by its CDR3 amino acid sequence together with its V-gene family, and reads without a unique V-gene family were excluded. As a way to deal with suspected cross-contamination and a sequencing artifact, a later analysis dropped roughly 620 nucleotide sequences that were highly shared and had low generation probability. A later analysis calculated a clonal expansion index for each public chain from normalized within-repertoire ranks of inferred template counts. Generation probabilities in a later analysis came from a VDJ recombination model fitted to out-of-frame rearrangements, and those results were checked against IGoR. In a later analysis, hypergeometric tests were used to score TCR-TCR, TCR-HLA and TCR-CMV co-occurrence, with a repertoire-size bias correction applied to TCR pairs. In a later analysis, false discovery rates were estimated by permuting HLA or CMV assignments 20 times. In a later analysis, co-occurring TCRs were grouped with DBSCAN, and TCRdist sequence similarity was added when clustering was performed within HLA-allele-positive subsets. Repertoires with fewer than 30,000 or more than 120,000 public chains were left out of co-occurrence clustering, as were a few repertoires with anomalous nucleotide sharing. In its TCRdb copy, this immuneACCESS table keeps in-frame sequences only and misses some clones. Where compared with another copy, unresolved V genes explain less than half of these, and the others have no known cause. Clone size and V and J calls were adopted from that table, with D and trimming inferred from the DNA. For this sample the table gives approximately 160,000 clones, of which 75% to 80% were detected only once. The ten largest clones add up to about 2.6% of the sample.

The source is a woman aged 40 to 49 in good health and CMV-seropositive. This chain joins TRBV9 to TRBJ2-7, and 9 junctional nucleotides match TRBD2. Sample: PBMCs. The DNA sequence reads TGTGCCAGCAGCGTAGGACTAGCGGAAAACTACGAGCAGTACTTC. The encoded protein is CASSVGLAENYEQYF.